The 17 T cell receptor beta chains given below trace back to one sample, sequenced in a study of blood T cells in healthy people across ages. Then a second PCR, running about 6 to 12 cycles, was carried out with a sample-barcoded 5' primer and a J-beta primer mix. MiXCR, run by TCRdb on the 5' RACE reads, gives a single entry per CDR3 protein. Among more than 800,000 distinct CDR3 sequences listed, around 28% were seen once. Sequences were obtained from blood. These receptors were collected from an elderly woman in good health.

J is TRBJ2-7 and V is TRBV7-2; a possible D gene is TRBD2 (7 bases). The end of the DNA is better explained by TRBJ2-5, so the J call may be wrong. CDR1 and CDR2 from the germline V gene are SGHTA and FQGNSA. The CDR3 is 16 amino acids. This CDR3 is CASSQYRGGEGETQYF. CDR3 DNA: TGTGCCAGCAGCCAGTACAGAGGGGGGGAGGGAGAGACCCAGTACTTC.

There are many counts of this clonotype. V gene TRBV12-3 or TRBV12-4 combines with J gene TRBJ2-1; D is possibly TRBD2 (6 bases). The ends were cut back, 6 bases at V and 4 bases at J, with 19 bases in the middle. The CDR3 length is 16 residues. CDR3 sequence (DNA): TGTGCCAGCAGCCTCGGGACTGCCATTAGTTACAATGAGCAGTTCTTC. This encodes CASSLGTAISYNEQFF.

This chain uses TRBV12-3 or TRBV12-4 with TRBJ2-2, with 8 positions matching TRBD1. Losses at the gene ends were 6 bases for V and 0 bases for J; bases not matched to a gene: 3. The CDR3 sequence is 15 residues long. The CDR3 sequence: CASRGTGANTGELFF. CDR3 DNA sequence: TGTGCCAGCAGGGGGACAGGCGCGAACACCGGGGAGCTGTTTTTT.

There are a few counts of this clonotype. The rearrangement links TRBV9 to TRBJ2-5; weak D call: TRBD1 (7 bases). Trimming took 0 bases from V and 5 from J, leaving 11 bases between them. The germline V gene has CDR1 SGDLS and CDR2 YYNGEE. CDR3 length: 14 amino acids. As DNA, the CDR3 is TGTGCCAGCAGCGTAGCGCCAGGGGGGGAGACCCAGTACTTC. Translating it yields CASSVAPGGETQYF.

This clonotype was seen many times. The chain uses TRBV5-4 and TRBJ2-1, with TRBD2 as a possible D gene (6 bases). Germline CDR1 reads SGHNT; CDR2 reads YYREEE (reference sequence). V lost 2 bases, J lost 5 bases, and 11 bases lay in between. The CDR3 length is 14 residues. The CDR3 DNA reads as TGTGCCAGCAGCTTCCTTCCGGGAGACAATGAGCAGTTCTTC. Translation: CASSFLPGDNEQFF.

The rearrangement uses TRBV20-1 and TRBJ1-6; D is unresolved. This CDR3 has 10 amino acids. Germline CDR1 is DFQATT and CDR2 is SNEGSKA (reference sequence). The V and J ends lost 7 bases and 14 bases respectively, with 12 bases between them. The CDR3 here is CSVHTPALHF. The CDR3 region has the DNA TGCAGTGTCCATACCCCAGCCCTCCACTTT.

The rearrangement uses TRBV20-1 and TRBJ1-3, with D maybe TRBD1 (5 bases). Trimming removed 5 bases from V and 2 bases from J, with 10 bases in between. There are 13 residues in the CDR3. Germline CDR1 reads DFQATT; CDR2 reads SNEGSKA (reference sequence). The CDR3 protein is CSAARVAGNTIYF. The DNA of the CDR3 is TGCAGTGCTGCCAGGGTTGCTGGAAACACCATATATTTT.

The chain recombines TRBV5-1 with TRBJ1-6; D is uncertain. This CDR3 is 12 amino acids long. V was trimmed by 4 bases and J by 7 bases, leaving 6 bases between them. Per germline, CDR1 SGHRS and CDR2 YFSETQ. The CDR3 is CASSAENSPLHF. CDR3 sequence (DNA): TGCGCCAGCAGCGCGGAGAATTCACCCCTCCACTTT.

This clonotype was detected a few times. The chain employs TRBV7-9 and TRBJ2-3, with a possible D match to TRBD2 (6 bases). V lost 5 bases to trimming and J lost 0 bases, with 15 bases between them. Germline CDR1 is SEHNR and CDR2 is FQNEAQ (reference sequence). The CDR3 extends over 16 amino acids. Written as DNA, the CDR3 is TGTGCCAGCAGCGGGGGACTGGGGATTAGCACAGATACGCAGTATTTT. Its protein is CASSGGLGISTDTQYF.

This clonotype occurred many times. J is TRBJ1-4 and V is TRBV5-1, with D unresolved. V lost 0 bases and J lost 7, with 4 bases in between. This CDR3 has 12 amino acids. The germline V gene has CDR1 SGHRS and CDR2 YFSETQ. The CDR3, as DNA: TGCGCCAGCAGCTTGGATGGTGAAAAACTGTTTTTT. It is translated as CASSLDGEKLFF.

In its sample, this clonotype was seen many times. This chain connects TRBV11-2 to TRBJ2-1; 12 nucleotides match TRBD2. The CDR3 runs to 15 residues. The germline CDR1 and CDR2 sequences are SGHAT and FQNNGV. V lost 3 bases to trimming and J lost 9 bases; unmatched junction nucleotides: 6. CDR3 loop: CASSLLAGGPSEQFF. The CDR3 region has the DNA TGTGCCAGCAGCTTGCTAGCGGGGGGGCCTAGTGAGCAGTTCTTC.

V usage is TRBV10-3 and J usage is TRBJ2-2, with TRBD2 matching over 9 bases. The junction had 5 bases not matched to a gene; V was cut back by 3 bases and J by 0 bases. The CDR3 consists of 17 residues. The germline V gene encodes CDR1 ENHRY and CDR2 SYGVKD. CDR3 loop: CAISDPRLAANTGELFF. CDR3 DNA: TGTGCCATCAGTGACCCCCGACTAGCGGCGAACACCGGGGAGCTGTTTTTT.

The table lists this clonotype with many counts. The V gene is TRBV28, the J gene TRBJ1-2, with D perhaps TRBD1 (6 bases). Germline loops: CDR1 MDHEN, CDR2 SYDVKM. Trimming stripped 6 bases from V and 8 bases from J, with 13 bases between. The CDR3 covers 12 residues. CDR3 coding DNA: TGTGCCAGCAGACTACAGGGTTACGGCTACACCTTC. Residues: CASRLQGYGYTF.

The chain joins TRBV19 to TRBJ2-1; D is possibly TRBD1 (5 bases). The V end lost 3 bases, the J end lost 1 base, and 10 bases lay between the germline ends. The CDR3 contains 15 residues. The V gene's germline CDR1 is LNHDA and CDR2 SQIVND (reference sequence). This chain's CDR3 is CASSMQGASYNEQFF. DNA for the CDR3: TGTGCCAGTAGTATGCAGGGCGCATCCTACAATGAGCAGTTCTTC.

This clonotype was picked up many times. This CDR3 is CASRGDVDEQFF. The CDR3 coding sequence is TGTGCCAGCAGAGGGGACGTCGATGAGCAGTTCTTC. The chain recombines TRBV6-5 with TRBJ2-1, with D perhaps assigned TRBD1 or TRBD2 (5 bases each). Germline V CDR1 and CDR2: MNHEY, SVGAGI. The CDR3 is made up of 12 amino acids. V lost 6 bases and J 8 bases, leaving 11 bases between the germline ends.

The chain has TRBV12-3 or TRBV12-4 and TRBJ1-1, with 7 bases that match TRBD1. CDR3 length: 15 amino acids. J lost 3 bases, V lost 5 bases, and 9 bases had no gene match. This CDR3 is CASSPRQGRDTEAFF. The CDR3, as DNA: TGTGCCAGCAGTCCGAGACAGGGACGGGACACTGAAGCTTTCTTT.

In regard to this clonotype: A much larger clone lies one base from this, so it may be a read error. The chain joins TRBV12-3 or TRBV12-4 to TRBJ1-2; possibly TRBD1 for D (6 bases). The CDR3 is made up of 12 amino acids. CDR3 loop: CASSTGANGFTF. The CDR3 DNA follows: TGTGCCAGCAGCACGGGGGCCAATGGCTTCACCTTC.